The 2 T cell receptor beta chains in this list originate from one sample, sequenced in a study of blood T cell repertoires in COVID-19 (dated by TCRdb to the early 2020s). Library preparation was by the immunoSEQ multiplex PCR assay. Imported from immuneACCESS, the table was reduced by TCRdb to in-frame sequences with V and J called. These copies leave out some clones; in studies compared against another copy, an unresolved V gene accounts for under half, and the cause of the remainder is not known. The sample records 450,000 or so clones, 89% of which are singletons. Over 0.7% of the sample belongs to the ten largest clones. Sequenced sample: peripheral blood. The receptors originated from a man in his late teens or twenties with COVID-19, enrolled during active disease.

The chain couples TRBV2 to TRBJ2-7; TRBD1 matches at 7 bases. CDR1 is SNHLY and CDR2 is FYNNEI in the germline V gene. With 3 bases clipped from V and 3 bases from J, the junction kept 8 bases outside the gene matches. The CDR3 extends over 15 amino acids. In DNA form, the CDR3 reads TGTGCCAGCAGTGATGATTGGGGACAGCTCTACGAGCAGTACTTC. It yields the protein CASSDDWGQLYEQYF.

This chain joins TRBV11-2 and TRBJ2-3; 11 positions match TRBD2. The V segment lost 4 bases and the J segment 2 bases; nucleotides outside the gene matches: 2. The CDR3 runs 15 residues. Germline V gene sequence: CDR1 SGHAT, CDR2 FQNNGV. The CDR3 region has the DNA TGTGCCAGCAGCTCGGGACTAGCGGTCACAGATACGCAGTATTTT. As protein: CASSSGLAVTDTQYF.